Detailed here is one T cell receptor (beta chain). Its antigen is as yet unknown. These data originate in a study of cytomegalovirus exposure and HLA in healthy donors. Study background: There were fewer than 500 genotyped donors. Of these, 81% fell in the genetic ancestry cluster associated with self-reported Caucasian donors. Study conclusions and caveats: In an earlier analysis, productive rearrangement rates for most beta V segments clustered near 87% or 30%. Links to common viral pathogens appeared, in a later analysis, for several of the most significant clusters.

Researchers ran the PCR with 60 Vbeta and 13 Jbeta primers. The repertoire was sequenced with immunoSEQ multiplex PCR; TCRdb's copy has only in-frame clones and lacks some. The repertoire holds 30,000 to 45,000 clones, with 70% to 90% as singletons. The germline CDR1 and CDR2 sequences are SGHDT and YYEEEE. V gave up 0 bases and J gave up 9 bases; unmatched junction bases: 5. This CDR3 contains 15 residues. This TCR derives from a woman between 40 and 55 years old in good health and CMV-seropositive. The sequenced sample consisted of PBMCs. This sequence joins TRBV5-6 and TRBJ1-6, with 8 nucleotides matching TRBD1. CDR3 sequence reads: CASSLGTGNFSPLHF. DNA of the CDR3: TGTGCCAGCAGCTTGGGGACAGGGAATTTTTCACCCCTCCACTTT.